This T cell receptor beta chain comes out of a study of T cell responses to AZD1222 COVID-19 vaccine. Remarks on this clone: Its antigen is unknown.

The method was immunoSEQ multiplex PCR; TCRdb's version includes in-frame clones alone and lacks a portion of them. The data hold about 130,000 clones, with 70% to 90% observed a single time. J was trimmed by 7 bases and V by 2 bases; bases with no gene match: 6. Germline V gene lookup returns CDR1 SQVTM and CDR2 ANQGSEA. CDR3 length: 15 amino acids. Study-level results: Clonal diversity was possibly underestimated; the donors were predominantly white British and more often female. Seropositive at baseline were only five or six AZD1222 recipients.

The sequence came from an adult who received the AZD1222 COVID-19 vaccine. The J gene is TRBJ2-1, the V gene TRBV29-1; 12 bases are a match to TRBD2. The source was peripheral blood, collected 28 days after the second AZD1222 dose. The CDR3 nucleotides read TGCAGCGTTGAAAGGACTAGCGGGATAACGAATGAGCAGTTCTTC. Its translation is CSVERTSGITNEQFF.